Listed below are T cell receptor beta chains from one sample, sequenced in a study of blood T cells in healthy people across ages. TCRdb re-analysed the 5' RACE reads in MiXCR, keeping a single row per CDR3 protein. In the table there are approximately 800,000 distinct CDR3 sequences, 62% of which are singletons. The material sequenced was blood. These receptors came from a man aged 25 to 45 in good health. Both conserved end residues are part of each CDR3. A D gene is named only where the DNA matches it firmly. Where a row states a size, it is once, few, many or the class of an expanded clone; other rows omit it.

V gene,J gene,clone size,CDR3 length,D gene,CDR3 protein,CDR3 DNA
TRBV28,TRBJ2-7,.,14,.,CAGSRRAGVNEQYF,TGTGCCGGCAGCCGCCGGGCAGGGGTCAACGAGCAGTACTTC
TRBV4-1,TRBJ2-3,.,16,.,CASSQAPGAFTDTQYF,TGCGCCAGCAGCCAAGCCCCAGGCGCGTTCACAGATACGCAGTATTTT
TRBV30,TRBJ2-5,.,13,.,CAWRPSNQETQYF,TGTGCCTGGAGACCATCAAACCAAGAGACCCAGTACTTC
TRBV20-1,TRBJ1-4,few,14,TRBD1,CSALAGTDGLKLFF,TGCAGTGCCTTAGCCGGGACAGACGGACTAAAACTGTTTTTT
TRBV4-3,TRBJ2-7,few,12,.,CASSQGGTEQYF,TGCGCCAGCAGCCAAGGGGGGACCGAGCAGTACTTC
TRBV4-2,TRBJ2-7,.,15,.,CASSQDYPGTYEQYF,TGTGCCAGCAGCCAAGATTATCCGGGGACCTACGAGCAGTACTTC
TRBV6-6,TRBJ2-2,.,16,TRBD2,CASSYGAGGLTGELFF,TGTGCCAGCAGTTACGGCGCGGGGGGGCTAACCGGGGAGCTGTTTTTT
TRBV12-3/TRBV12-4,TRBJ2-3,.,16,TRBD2,CASSFGTSGVGDTQYF,TGTGCCAGCAGTTTCGGGACTAGCGGGGTAGGTGATACGCAGTATTTT
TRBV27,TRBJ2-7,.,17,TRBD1,CASSPHLRDRGGYEQYF,TGTGCCAGCAGTCCCCACCTCCGGGACAGGGGGGGCTACGAGCAGTACTTC
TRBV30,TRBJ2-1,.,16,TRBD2,CAWSVTSGGVHNEQFF,TGTGCCTGGAGTGTAACTAGCGGGGGGGTTCACAATGAGCAGTTCTTC
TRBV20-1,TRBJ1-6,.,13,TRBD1,CSASGQVNSPLHF,TGCAGTGCTTCGGGACAGGTGAATTCACCCCTCCACTTT
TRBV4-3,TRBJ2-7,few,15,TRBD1,CASSQDQGQAYEQYF,TGCGCCAGCAGCCAGGACCAGGGACAGGCCTACGAGCAGTACTTC
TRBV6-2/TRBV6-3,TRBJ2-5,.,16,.,CASSYTGRKRQETQYF,TGTGCCAGCAGTTACACGGGACGGAAGAGGCAAGAGACCCAGTACTTC
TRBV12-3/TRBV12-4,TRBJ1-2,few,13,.,CASSPGTAGGYTF,TGTGCCAGCAGTCCAGGGACGGCGGGAGGCTACACCTTC
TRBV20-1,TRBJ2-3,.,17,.,CSARLVVGPSSTDTQYF,TGCAGTGCTAGATTGGTCGTGGGCCCATCTAGCACAGATACGCAGTATTTT
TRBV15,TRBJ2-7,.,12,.,CATSREGYEQYF,TGTGCCACCAGCAGGGAGGGTTACGAGCAGTACTTC
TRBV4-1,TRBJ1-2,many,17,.,CASSQDVGTDHNYGYTF,TGCGCCAGCAGCCAGGATGTTGGGACGGATCATAACTATGGCTACACCTTC
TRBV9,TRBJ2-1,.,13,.,CASSPGADNEQFF,TGTGCCAGCAGTCCGGGGGCAGACAATGAGCAGTTCTTC